These 19 T cell receptor beta chains share one sample of origin, sequenced in a study of T-cell reconstitution after alpha-beta-depleted transplantation in children. A TCRbeta library incorporating unique molecular identifiers was prepared. TCRdb processed the PCR reads anew with MiXCR; each CDR3 protein has one entry. Among around 670,000 distinct CDR3 sequences listed, around 13% were seen once. Source: PBMCs, taken before TCRalphabeta/CD19-depleted stem cell transplant. These TCRs come from a girl aged 2 to 10 with congenital amegakaryocytic thrombocytopenia, due to receive a stem cell transplant.

This clonotype turned up a few times. The V gene is TRBV7-3, the J gene TRBJ2-7; D remains unclear. CDR1 is SGHTA, CDR2 FQGTGA, per germline. This CDR3 is 13 amino acids long. The V end was cut by 5 bases, the J end by 5 bases, with 13 bases between. The CDR3 loop reads CASSPSGSHEQYF. In nucleotides, the CDR3 is TGTGCCAGCAGCCCAAGTGGTTCTCACGAGCAGTACTTC.

This clonotype has a count of ten or more. V usage is TRBV10-3 and J usage is TRBJ2-1, with D possibly called TRBD1 or TRBD2 (6 bases each). This CDR3 spans 15 amino acids. V was clipped by 0 bases and J by 3 bases, with 9 bases between them. CDR1 is ENHRY and CDR2 is SYGVKD in the germline V gene. The chain's CDR3 is CAISESGGIYNEQFF. CDR3 DNA sequence: TGTGCCATCAGTGAGTCAGGGGGGATCTACAATGAGCAGTTCTTC.

This clonotype has at least ten counts. The rearrangement joins TRBV27 to TRBJ1-1; weak D call: TRBD1 (6 bases). Trimming removed 8 bases from V and 1 base from J, with 11 bases in between. CDR3 length equals 13 residues. Germline lookup yields CDR1 MNHEY and CDR2 SMNVEV (reference sequence). As DNA, the CDR3 is TGTGCCAGCGCCTCGGACAGGAACACTGAAGCTTTCTTT. It is translated as CASASDRNTEAFF.

This clonotype was found once. The chain links TRBV5-1 to TRBJ1-1, with D perhaps matching TRBD1 (6 bases). V dropped 6 bases and J dropped 3 bases, with 12 bases sitting between them. In germline, CDR1 is SGHRS, CDR2 YFSETQ. The CDR3 is 13 amino acids. CDR3 bases: TGCGCCAGCAAGTTACAGGGAGACACTGAAGCTTTCTTT. This gives the protein CASKLQGDTEAFF.

This chain connects TRBV7-2 to TRBJ2-7; 10 bases match TRBD2. Losses at the gene ends were 4 bases for V and 7 bases for J; bases not matched to a gene: 10. Germline V lookup: CDR1 SGHTA, CDR2 FQGNSA. The CDR3 runs 15 residues. The CDR3 sequence is CASSSHASGSKEQYF. CDR3 sequence (DNA): TGTGCCAGCAGCTCCCACGCTAGCGGGAGTAAGGAGCAGTACTTC.

This clonotype was recorded a few times. The chain joins TRBV5-1 to TRBJ2-2; 7 nucleotides match TRBD1. The CDR3 contains 17 residues. V dropped 4 bases and J dropped 3; count of bases not matched to a gene: 12. CDR1 is SGHRS, CDR2 YFSETQ, per germline. In DNA, the CDR3 is TGCGCCAGCAGCCACCGATTAGACAGGGCGGACACCGGGGAGCTGTTTTTT. Its translation is CASSHRLDRADTGELFF.

The sample holds a few counts of this clonotype. The V and J genes are TRBV28 and TRBJ2-7; D is unresolved. V was clipped by 8 bases and J by 2 bases, with 16 bases between them. In germline, CDR1 is MDHEN, CDR2 SYDVKM. The CDR3 spans 14 residues. CDR3 nucleotide sequence: TGTGCCAGCTGCATCTCCGGTGGGACCTACGAGCAGTACTTC. It is translated as CASCISGGTYEQYF.

The chain joins TRBV29-1 to TRBJ2-7, with D unclear. The CDR3 length is 13 residues. CDR1 and CDR2 from the germline V gene are SQVTM and ANQGSEA. Trimming stripped 4 bases from V and 5 bases from J, with 15 bases between. The CDR3 DNA sequence: TGCAGCGTTGGTGTTCTGGATAGGCACGAGCAGTACTTC. Residues: CSVGVLDRHEQYF.

This chain connects TRBV6-4 to TRBJ2-1; no clear D gene. V was shortened by 4 bases and J by 4 bases, with 8 bases between the two germline ends. This CDR3 spans 13 amino acids. The germline CDR1 and CDR2 sequences are MRHNA and SNTAGT. CDR3 loop: CASSVERYNEQFF. The CDR3 coding sequence is TGTGCCAGCAGTGTGGAAAGATACAATGAGCAGTTCTTC.

J is TRBJ1-1 and V is TRBV19; no reliable D call. CDR1 is LNHDA, CDR2 SQIVND, per germline (reference sequence). This CDR3 contains 10 residues. Trimming took off 8 bases at V and 6 bases at J, with 7 bases between the two ends. CDR3 sequence: CASGRPEAFF. In nucleotides, the CDR3 is TGTGCCAGTGGGAGACCTGAAGCTTTCTTT.

This clonotype was observed many times. The V and J genes are TRBV20-1 and TRBJ2-1; D perhaps matches TRBD2 (6 bases). The CDR3 covers 13 residues. The germline V gene encodes CDR1 DFQATT and CDR2 SNEGSKA (reference sequence). V lost 4 bases to trimming and J lost 2 bases, with 9 bases between them. CDR3 DNA sequence: TGCAGTGCTAAGGACTACCCCTACAATGAGCAGTTCTTC. Translating gives CSAKDYPYNEQFF.

This clonotype was seen at least ten times. V is TRBV29-1 and J is TRBJ2-2; D is possibly TRBD1 (5 bases). This CDR3 is built from 12 residues. The V gene's germline CDR1 is SQVTM and CDR2 ANQGSEA. V was pared by 6 bases and J by 7 bases, with 12 bases between. DNA of the CDR3: TGCAGCGTACAACAGGTTATCGGGGAGCTGTTTTTT. This codes for CSVQQVIGELFF.

Ten or more counts support this clonotype. This chain connects TRBV7-9 to TRBJ2-3; D unclear. Germline V gives CDR1 SEHNR, CDR2 FQNEAQ (reference sequence). V lost 6 bases to trimming and J lost 1 base, with 11 bases between them. The CDR3 is 14 amino acids. DNA for the CDR3: TGTGCCAGCAGTCTACTGGTGGGCACAGATACGCAGTATTTT. Translated, it gives CASSLLVGTDTQYF.

This clonotype appeared many times. V gene TRBV7-2 combines with J gene TRBJ1-2; D is ambiguous. The length of the CDR3 is 14 residues. Germline CDR1 and CDR2: SGHTA and FQGNSA. V was pared by 2 bases and J by 7 bases, with 14 bases between. The CDR3 here is CASSLSLAQRGYTF. The CDR3 DNA sequence: TGTGCCAGCAGCTTATCGTTAGCCCAGCGTGGCTACACCTTC. Full variable domain (rest looked up from reference TRBV7-2 and TRBJ1-2): GAGVSQSPSNKVTEKGKDVELRCDPISGHTALYWYRQSLGQGLEFLIYFQGNSAPDKSGLPSDRFSAERTGGSVSTLTIQRTQQEDSAVYLCASSLSLAQRGYTFGSGTRLTVV.

This chain uses TRBV5-1 with TRBJ1-5, with unresolved D. This CDR3 is built from 15 residues. The germline V gene encodes CDR1 SGHRS and CDR2 YFSETQ. Trimming took 0 bases from V and 5 from J, leaving 12 bases between them. The CDR3 DNA reads as TGCGCCAGCAGCTTGGACATGGGAGGAGATCAGCCCCAGCATTTT. Amino acids: CASSLDMGGDQPQHF.

The chain joins TRBV5-6 to TRBJ2-4; TRBD1 might be the D (5 bases). Trimming stripped 3 bases from V and 7 bases from J, with 14 bases between. This CDR3 is 14 amino acids long. Germline lookup yields CDR1 SGHDT and CDR2 YYEEEE. Here the CDR3 DNA reads TGTGCCAGCAGCTCACAAATCAGGGTCAACATTCAGTACTTC. As protein: CASSSQIRVNIQYF.

The V gene is TRBV30, the J gene TRBJ2-1; D tentatively fits TRBD1 or TRBD2 (6 bases each). CDR3 length: 12 amino acids. Germline CDR1 reads GTSNPN; CDR2 reads SVGIG (reference sequence). Trimming stripped 8 bases from V and 6 bases from J, with 14 bases between. CDR3 coding DNA: TGTGCCCGGGGGATAGGGGGCAATGAGCAGTTCTTC. Protein: CARGIGGNEQFF.

At least ten counts were recorded for this clonotype. The genes are TRBV7-9 and TRBJ1-6, with D hard to call. V lost 1 base and J lost 10, with 8 bases in between. The CDR3 extends over 13 amino acids. Germline V gene sequence: CDR1 SEHNR, CDR2 FQNEAQ (reference sequence). CDR3 in amino acids: CASSLGRSSPLHF. CDR3 coding DNA: TGTGCCAGCAGCTTAGGACGATCCTCACCCCTCCACTTT. Full variable domain (missing parts from reference TRBV7-9 and TRBJ1-6): DTGVSQNPRHKITKRGQNVTFRCDPISEHNRLYWYRQTLGQGPEFLTYFQNEAQLEKSRLLSDRFSAERPKGSFSTLEIQRTEQGDSAMYLCASSLGRSSPLHFGNGTRLTVT.

V gene TRBV6-1 combines with J gene TRBJ1-2, with TRBD1 matching over 8 bases. V trimming: 8 bases; J trimming: 3 bases; junction bases outside the gene matches: 5. Germline loops: CDR1 MNHNS, CDR2 SASEGT. The CDR3 totals 13 residues. DNA for the CDR3: TGTGCCAGCGGTCCAGGGGGCTACTATGGCTACACCTTC. Protein product: CASGPGGYYGYTF.